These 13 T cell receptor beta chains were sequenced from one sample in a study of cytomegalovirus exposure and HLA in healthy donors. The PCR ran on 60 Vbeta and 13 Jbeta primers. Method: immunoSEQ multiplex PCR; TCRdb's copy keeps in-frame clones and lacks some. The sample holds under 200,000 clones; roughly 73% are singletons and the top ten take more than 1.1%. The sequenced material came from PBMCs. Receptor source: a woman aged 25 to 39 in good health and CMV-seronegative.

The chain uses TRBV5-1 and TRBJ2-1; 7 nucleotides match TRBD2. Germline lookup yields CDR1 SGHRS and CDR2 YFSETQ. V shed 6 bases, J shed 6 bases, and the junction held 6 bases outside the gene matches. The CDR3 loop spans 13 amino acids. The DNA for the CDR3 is TGCGCCAGCACGAGCGGGGAAGGCAATGAGCAGTTCTTC. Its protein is CASTSGEGNEQFF.

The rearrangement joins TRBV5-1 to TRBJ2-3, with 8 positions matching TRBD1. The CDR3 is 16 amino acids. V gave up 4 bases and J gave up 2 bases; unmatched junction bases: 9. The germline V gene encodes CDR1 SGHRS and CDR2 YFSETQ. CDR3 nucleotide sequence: TGCGCCAGCAGCCCCCGGACAGGGCGGCCCACAGATACGCAGTATTTT. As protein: CASSPRTGRPTDTQYF.

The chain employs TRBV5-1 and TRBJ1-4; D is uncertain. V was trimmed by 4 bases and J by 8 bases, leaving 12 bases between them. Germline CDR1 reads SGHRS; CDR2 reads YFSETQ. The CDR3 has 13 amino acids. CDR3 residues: CASSTPGGEKLFF. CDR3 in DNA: TGCGCCAGCAGCACTCCTGGAGGCGAAAAACTGTTTTTT.

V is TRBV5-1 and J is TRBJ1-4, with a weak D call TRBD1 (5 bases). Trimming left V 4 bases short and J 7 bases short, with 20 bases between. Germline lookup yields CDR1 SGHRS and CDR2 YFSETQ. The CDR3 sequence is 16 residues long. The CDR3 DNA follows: TGCGCCAGCAGCCCCGGGGACGGGGGACGGAGTGAAAAACTGTTTTTT. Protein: CASSPGDGGRSEKLFF.

CDR3 bases: TGCAGCGTTGAAAGGGGGGACAGGGGGCGCCGACAGTTCTTC. Its translation is CSVERGDRGRRQFF. This chain links TRBV29-1 with TRBJ2-1; 12 bases align to TRBD1. The CDR3 runs to 14 residues. After removal of 2 bases from V and 13 bases from J, the junction contained 9 bases not matched to a gene. The germline V gene encodes CDR1 SQVTM and CDR2 ANQGSEA.

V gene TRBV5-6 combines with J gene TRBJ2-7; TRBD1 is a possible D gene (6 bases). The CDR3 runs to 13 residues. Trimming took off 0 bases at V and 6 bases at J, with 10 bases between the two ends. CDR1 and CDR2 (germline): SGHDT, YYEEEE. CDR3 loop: CASSLVQGGEQYF. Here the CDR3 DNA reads TGTGCCAGCAGCTTGGTACAGGGTGGCGAGCAGTACTTC.

The CDR3 coding sequence is TGTGCCAGCAGCTTGCCCACCGGGACAGAGCACACCGGGGAGCTGTTTTTT. Protein product: CASSLPTGTEHTGELFF. The rearrangement uses TRBV5-4 and TRBJ2-2; 7 bases map to TRBD1. Trimming removed 1 base from V and 3 bases from J; junction bases left unmatched: 9. This CDR3 contains 17 residues. The germline V gene encodes CDR1 SGHNT and CDR2 YYREEE (reference sequence).

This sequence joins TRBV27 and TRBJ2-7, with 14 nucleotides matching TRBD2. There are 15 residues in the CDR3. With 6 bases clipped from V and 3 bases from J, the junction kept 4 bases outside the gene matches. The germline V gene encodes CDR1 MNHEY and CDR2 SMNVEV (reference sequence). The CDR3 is CASRPGLAGGYEQYF. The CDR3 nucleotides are TGTGCCAGCAGACCAGGACTAGCGGGGGGCTACGAGCAGTACTTC.

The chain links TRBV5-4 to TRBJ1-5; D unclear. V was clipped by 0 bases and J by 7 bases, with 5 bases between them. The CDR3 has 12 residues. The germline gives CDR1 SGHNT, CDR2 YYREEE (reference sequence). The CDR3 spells CASSLGVQPQHF. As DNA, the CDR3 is TGTGCCAGCAGCTTGGGAGTGCAGCCCCAGCATTTT. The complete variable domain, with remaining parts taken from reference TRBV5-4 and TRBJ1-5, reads ETGVTQSPTHLIKTRGQQVTLRCSSQSGHNTVSWYQQALGQGPQFIFQYYREEENGRGNFPPRFSGLQFPNYSSELNVNALELDDSALYLCASSLGVQPQHFGDGTRLSIL.

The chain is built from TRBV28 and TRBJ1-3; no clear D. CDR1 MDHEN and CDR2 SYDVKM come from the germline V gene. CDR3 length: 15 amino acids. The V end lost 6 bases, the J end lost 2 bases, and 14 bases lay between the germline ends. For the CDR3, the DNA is TGTGCCAGCAGCTCTACCTTGAGAGCTGGAAACACCATATATTTT. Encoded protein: CASSSTLRAGNTIYF.

The CDR3 reads CASSSGFDYGYTF. The CDR3 DNA is TGTGCCAGTAGTTCCGGGTTCGACTATGGCTACACCTTC. The gene calls are TRBV19 and TRBJ1-2; D is undetermined. There are 13 residues in the CDR3. CDR1 and CDR2 from the germline V gene are LNHDA and SQIVND (reference sequence). V was cut by 5 bases and J by 3 bases, with 10 bases left in between.

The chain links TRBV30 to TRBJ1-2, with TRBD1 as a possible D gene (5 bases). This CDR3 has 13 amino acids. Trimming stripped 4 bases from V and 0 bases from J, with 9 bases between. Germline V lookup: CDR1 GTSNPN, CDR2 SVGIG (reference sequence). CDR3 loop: CAWNGRANYGYTF. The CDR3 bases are TGTGCCTGGAATGGCAGGGCTAACTATGGCTACACCTTC.

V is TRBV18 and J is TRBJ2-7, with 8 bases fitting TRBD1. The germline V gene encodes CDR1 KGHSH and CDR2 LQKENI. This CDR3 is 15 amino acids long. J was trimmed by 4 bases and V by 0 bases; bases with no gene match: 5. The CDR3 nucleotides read TGTGCCAGCTCACCACCGAAGGACAGGGTGTACGAGCAGTACTTC. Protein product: CASSPPKDRVYEQYF.